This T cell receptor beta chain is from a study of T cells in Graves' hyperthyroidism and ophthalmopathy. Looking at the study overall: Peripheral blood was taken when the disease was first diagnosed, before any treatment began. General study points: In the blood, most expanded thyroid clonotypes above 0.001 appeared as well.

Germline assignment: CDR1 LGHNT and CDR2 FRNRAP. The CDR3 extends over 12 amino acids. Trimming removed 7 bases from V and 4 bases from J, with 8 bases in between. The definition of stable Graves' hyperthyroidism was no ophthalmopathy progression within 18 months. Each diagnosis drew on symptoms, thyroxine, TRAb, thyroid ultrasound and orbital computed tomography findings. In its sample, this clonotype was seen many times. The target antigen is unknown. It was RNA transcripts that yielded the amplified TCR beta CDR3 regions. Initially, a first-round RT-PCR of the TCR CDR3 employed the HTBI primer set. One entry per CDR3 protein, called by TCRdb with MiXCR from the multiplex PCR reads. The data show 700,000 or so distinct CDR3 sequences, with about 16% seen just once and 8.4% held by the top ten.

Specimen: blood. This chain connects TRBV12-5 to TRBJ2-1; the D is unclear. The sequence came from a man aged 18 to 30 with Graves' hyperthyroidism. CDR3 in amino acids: CASALSYNEQFF. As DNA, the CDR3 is TGTGCTAGTGCCCTGAGTTACAATGAGCAGTTCTTC.